These 5 T cell receptor beta chains were sequenced from one sample in a study of shared T cell receptors in the human thymus. The repertoire was sequenced with immunoSEQ multiplex PCR; TCRdb's copy has only in-frame clones and lacks some. The sample shows about 660,000 clones, more than 75% of them seen only once. This sample also belongs to another study, concerning human thymus T cells.

What was sequenced was thymocytes. These receptor sequences come from a boy under two years old with a congenital heart defect.

This clone appeared once. J is TRBJ2-1 and V is TRBV13; TRBD2 might be the D (6 bases). Deletions cut 5 bases from V and 3 bases from J, with 14 bases between. Germline assignment: CDR1 PRHDT and CDR2 FYEKMQ (reference sequence). The CDR3 sequence is 15 residues long. DNA for the CDR3: TGTGCCAGCAGCACCGGGACTGGAGGCTACAATGAGCAGTTCTTC. Translation gives CASSTGTGGYNEQFF. Full variable domain (remainder filled in from reference TRBV13 and TRBJ2-1): AAGVIQSPRHLIKEKRETATLKCYPIPRHDTVYWYQQGPGQDPQFLISFYEKMQSDKGSIPDRFSAQQFSDYHSELNMSSLELGDSALYFCASSTGTGGYNEQFFGPGTRLTVL.

The CDR3 spells CASSSSSGRRFTGELFF. DNA for the CDR3: TGCGCCAGCAGCTCCTCTAGCGGGAGGAGGTTTACCGGGGAGCTGTTTTTT. The chain recombines TRBV5-1 with TRBJ2-2, with 11 bases that match TRBD2. The V gene's germline CDR1 is SGHRS and CDR2 YFSETQ. CDR3 length: 17 amino acids. V was pared by 3 bases and J by 5 bases, with 9 bases of the junction left unmatched.

The chain is built from TRBV5-4 and TRBJ2-1, with TRBD2 identical over 7 bases. Germline V lookup: CDR1 SGHNT, CDR2 YYREEE (reference sequence). There are 15 residues in the CDR3. The junction had 13 bases not matched to a gene; V was cut back by 6 bases and J by 7 bases. The chain's CDR3 is CASTLGGRSGNEQFF. CDR3 bases: TGTGCCAGCACCCTCGGGGGGAGATCAGGAAATGAGCAGTTCTTC.

This clone was seen only once. The chain employs TRBV9 and TRBJ2-7; TRBD2 agrees at 13 bases. Unmatched junction bases numbered 8, after V lost 4 bases and J lost 4 bases. The CDR3 is made up of 16 amino acids. Germline CDR1 SGDLS, CDR2 YYNGEE. The CDR3 nucleotides are TGTGCCAGCAGCAGAAAGGGACTAGCGGGAATATACGAGCAGTACTTC. Its protein product is CASSRKGLAGIYEQYF.

This rearrangement joins TRBV7-8 to TRBJ1-5; D ambiguous. Trimming pared 1 base from V and 5 bases from J, leaving 30 bases between. Germline-derived CDR1 and CDR2 are SGHVS and FQNEAQ. The CDR3 length is 21 residues. The CDR3 coding sequence is TGTGCCAGCAGCTTAGTTTCGTTTCGGTCCCGTAGCCTCAATTTAGATCAGCCCCAGCATTTT. Encoded protein: CASSLVSFRSRSLNLDQPQHF.